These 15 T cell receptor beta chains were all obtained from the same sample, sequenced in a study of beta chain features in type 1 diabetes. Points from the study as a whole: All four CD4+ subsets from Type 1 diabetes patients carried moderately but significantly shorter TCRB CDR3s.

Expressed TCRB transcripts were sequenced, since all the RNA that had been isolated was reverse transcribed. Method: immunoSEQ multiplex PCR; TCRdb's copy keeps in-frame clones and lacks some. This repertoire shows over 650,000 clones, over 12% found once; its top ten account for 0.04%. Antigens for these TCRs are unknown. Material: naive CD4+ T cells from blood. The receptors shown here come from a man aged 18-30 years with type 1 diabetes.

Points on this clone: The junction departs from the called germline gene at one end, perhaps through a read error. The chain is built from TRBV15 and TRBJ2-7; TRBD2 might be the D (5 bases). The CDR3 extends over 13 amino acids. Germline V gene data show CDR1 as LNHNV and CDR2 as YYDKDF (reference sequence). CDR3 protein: CATSSGVSYELYF. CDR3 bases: TGTGCCACCAGCAGCGGGGTCTCCTACGAGCTGTACTTC.

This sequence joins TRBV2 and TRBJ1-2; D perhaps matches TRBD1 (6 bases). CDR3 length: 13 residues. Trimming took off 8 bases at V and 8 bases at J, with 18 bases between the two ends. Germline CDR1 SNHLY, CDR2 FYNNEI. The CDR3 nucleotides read TGTGCCAGCTTTCACGCAGGGGAGGGAGGCTACACCTTC. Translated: CASFHAGEGGYTF.

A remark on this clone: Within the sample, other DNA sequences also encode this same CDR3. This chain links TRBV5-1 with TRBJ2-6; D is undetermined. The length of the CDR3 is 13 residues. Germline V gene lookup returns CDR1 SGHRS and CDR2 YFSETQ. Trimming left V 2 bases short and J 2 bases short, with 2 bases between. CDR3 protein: CASSLAGANVLTF. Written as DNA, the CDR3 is TGCGCCAGCAGCTTAGCTGGGGCCAACGTCCTGACTTTC.

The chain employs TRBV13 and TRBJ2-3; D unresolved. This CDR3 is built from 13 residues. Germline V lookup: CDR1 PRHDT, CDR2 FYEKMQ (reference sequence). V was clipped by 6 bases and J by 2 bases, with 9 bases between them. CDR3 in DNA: TGTGCCAGCAGGGAAGTAGACACAGATACGCAGTATTTT. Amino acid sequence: CASREVDTDTQYF.

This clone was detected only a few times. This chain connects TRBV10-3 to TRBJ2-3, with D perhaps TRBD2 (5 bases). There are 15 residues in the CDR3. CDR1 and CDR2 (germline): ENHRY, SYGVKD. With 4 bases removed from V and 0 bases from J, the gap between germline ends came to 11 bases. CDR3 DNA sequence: TGTGCCATCAGTGGGAGCGGCCATAGCACAGATACGCAGTATTTT. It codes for CAISGSGHSTDTQYF.

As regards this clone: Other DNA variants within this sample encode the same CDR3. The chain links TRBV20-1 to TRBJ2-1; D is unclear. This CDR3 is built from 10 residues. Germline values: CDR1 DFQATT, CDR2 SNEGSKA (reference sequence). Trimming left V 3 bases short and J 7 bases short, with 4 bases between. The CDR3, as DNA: TGCAGTGCTAGCCAGAATGAGCAGTTCTTC. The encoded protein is CSASQNEQFF.

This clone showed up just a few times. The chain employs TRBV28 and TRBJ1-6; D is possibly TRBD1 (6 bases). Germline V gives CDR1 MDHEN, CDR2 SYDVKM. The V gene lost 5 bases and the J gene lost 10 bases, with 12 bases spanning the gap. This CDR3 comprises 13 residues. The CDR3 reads CASSTGSKSPLHF. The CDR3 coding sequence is TGTGCCAGCAGTACAGGGAGCAAATCACCCCTCCACTTT.

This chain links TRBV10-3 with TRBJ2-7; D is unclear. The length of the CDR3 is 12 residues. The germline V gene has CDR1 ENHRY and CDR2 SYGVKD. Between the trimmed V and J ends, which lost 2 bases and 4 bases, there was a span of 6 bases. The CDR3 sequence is CAISERDYEQYF. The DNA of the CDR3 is TGTGCCATCAGTGAGCGTGATTACGAGCAGTACTTC.

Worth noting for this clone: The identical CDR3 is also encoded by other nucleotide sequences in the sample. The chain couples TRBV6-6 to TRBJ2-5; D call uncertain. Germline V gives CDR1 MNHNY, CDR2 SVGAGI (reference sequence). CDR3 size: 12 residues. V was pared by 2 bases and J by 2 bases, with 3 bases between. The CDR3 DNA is TGTGCCAGCAGTTACCCTCAAGAGACCCAGTACTTC. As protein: CASSYPQETQYF.

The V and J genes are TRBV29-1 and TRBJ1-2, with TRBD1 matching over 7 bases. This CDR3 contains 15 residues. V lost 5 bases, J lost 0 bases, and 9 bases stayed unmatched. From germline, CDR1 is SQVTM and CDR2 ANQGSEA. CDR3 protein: CSVRGQHSTNYGYTF. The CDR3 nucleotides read TGCAGCGTTAGGGGACAGCACAGTACTAACTATGGCTACACCTTC. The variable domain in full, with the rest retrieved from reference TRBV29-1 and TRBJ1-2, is SAVISQKPSRDICQRGTSLTIQCQVDSQVTMMFWYRQQPGQSLTLIATANQGSEATYESGFVIDKFPISRPNLTFSTLTVSNMSPEDSSIYLCSVRGQHSTNYGYTFGSGTRLTVV.

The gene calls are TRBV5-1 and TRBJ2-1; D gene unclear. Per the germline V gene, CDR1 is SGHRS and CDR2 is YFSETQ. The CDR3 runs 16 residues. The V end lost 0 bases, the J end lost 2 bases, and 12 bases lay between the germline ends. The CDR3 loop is CASSLAESRPYNEQFF. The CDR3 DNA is TGCGCCAGCAGCTTGGCCGAGAGCCGCCCCTACAATGAGCAGTTCTTC. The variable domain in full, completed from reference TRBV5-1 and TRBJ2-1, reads KAGVTQTPRYLIKTRGQQVTLSCSPISGHRSVSWYQQTPGQGLQFLFEYFSETQRNKGNFPGRFSGRQFSNSRSEMNVSTLELGDSALYLCASSLAESRPYNEQFFGPGTRLTVL.

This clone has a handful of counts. The CDR3 DNA reads TGTGCCAGCAGTTTACGACAGGGAGGCTACGAGCAGTACTTC. It codes for CASSLRQGGYEQYF. The rearrangement links TRBV27 to TRBJ2-7; tentatively, D is TRBD1 (7 bases). The germline V and J ends were trimmed by 2 bases and 3 bases, with 11 bases remaining between them. Germline V gene sequence: CDR1 MNHEY, CDR2 SMNVEV (reference sequence). The CDR3 consists of 14 residues.

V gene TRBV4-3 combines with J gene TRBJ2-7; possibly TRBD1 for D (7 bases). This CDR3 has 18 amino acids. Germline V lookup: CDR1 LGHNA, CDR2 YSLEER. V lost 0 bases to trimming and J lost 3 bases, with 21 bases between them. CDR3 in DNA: TGCGCCAGCAGCCAAGATCGGGCACTGGGGGGACAGATCTACGAGCAGTACTTC. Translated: CASSQDRALGGQIYEQYF.

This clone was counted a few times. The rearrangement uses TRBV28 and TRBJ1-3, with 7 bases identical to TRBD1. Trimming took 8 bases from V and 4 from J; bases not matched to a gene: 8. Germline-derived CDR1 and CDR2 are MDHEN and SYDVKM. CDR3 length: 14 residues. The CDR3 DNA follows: TGTGCCAGCCAAGACAGGGCAGCCGGAAACACCATATATTTT. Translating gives CASQDRAAGNTIYF.

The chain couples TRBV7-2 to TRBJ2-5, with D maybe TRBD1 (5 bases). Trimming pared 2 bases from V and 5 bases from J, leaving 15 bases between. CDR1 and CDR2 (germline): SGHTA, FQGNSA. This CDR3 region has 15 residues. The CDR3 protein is CASSLSRGLVETQYF. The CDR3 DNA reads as TGTGCCAGCAGCTTAAGTAGGGGATTAGTTGAGACCCAGTACTTC.